This TCR beta chain emerged from a study of blood T cell repertoires in COVID-19. About the study: COVID-19 samples collected from the United States, Italy and Spain covered acute and convalescent phases.

The CDR3 is made up of 17 amino acids. The trim removed 3 bases at V and 5 bases at J, leaving 11 bases unmatched. The V gene's germline CDR1 is SGHRS and CDR2 YFSETQ. Individuals drawn from 24 US areas were roughly 18 to 95 years old. Here immunoSEQ multiplex PCR was the method, and the copy in TCRdb shows in-frame clones only, minus some. This sample has roughly 180,000 clones, with around four fifths found just once. The chain joins TRBV5-1 to TRBJ2-1; TRBD2 aligns across 10 bases. Material: PBMCs or T cells enriched from blood (not recorded which). This receptor was taken from a woman aged 50 to 60 who had recovered from COVID-19. The CDR3 DNA follows: TGCGCCAGCAGCTCCGAAATCCTAGCGGGAGTGAACAATGAGCAGTTCTTC. Encoded protein: CASSSEILAGVNNEQFF.